The sequence of this T cell receptor beta chain was determined in a study of blood T cell repertoires in COVID-19. Study-level information: Donors in the United States, Italy and Spain gave samples during acute or convalescent COVID-19.

This CDR3 is 16 amino acids long. Germline lookup yields CDR1 LGHDT and CDR2 YNNKEL (reference sequence). The V and J ends lost 1 base and 5 bases, in that order; junction bases with no gene match: 7. Produced via immunoSEQ multiplex PCR; TCRdb's table is partial and in-frame only. The data show some 140,000 clones, about 76% seen once. The sample holds one count of this clone. The sequenced material came from peripheral blood. This chain connects TRBV3-1 (or the pseudogene TRBV3-2) to TRBJ2-5; 10 nucleotides align to TRBD2. The receptor comes from a man at least 80 years old with acute or convalescent COVID-19. The CDR3 protein is CASSQGSGGARETQYF. As DNA, the CDR3 is TGTGCCAGCAGCCAAGGAAGCGGGGGGGCTAGGGAGACCCAGTACTTC.